The rows below give T cell receptor beta chains drawn from one sample of a study of blood T cell repertoires in COVID-19. Generated by immunoSEQ multiplex PCR, the TCRdb table keeps only in-frame clones and is missing some. Of about 250,000 clones detected, 65% to 85% appear once; the ten largest clones hold around 25%. Sequences were obtained from peripheral blood. The receptors here all came from a man aged 40-49 years with acute or convalescent COVID-19. Both conserved end residues are part of each CDR3. The D gene is left open where the match is weak. Not all rows give a size; the values are once, few, many and, for expanded clones, a class.

>TRBV7-2|-|TRBJ1-5|-
TGTGCCAGCAGCTTATACAGTGGGGGCGGCGGCAATCAGCCCCAGCATTTT
CASSLYSGGGGNQPQHF
>TRBV9|-|TRBJ2-3|-
TGTGCCAGCAGCGTTCAAGATACGCAGTATTTT
CASSVQDTQYF
>TRBV18|TRBD2|TRBJ2-3|-
TGTGCCAGCTCCGGACTAGCGGGAGGACAAGATACGCAGTATTTT
CASSGLAGGQDTQYF
>TRBV19|TRBD2|TRBJ2-5|-
TGTGCCACCGGGGGGGAGACCCAGTACTTC
CATGGETQYF
>TRBV5-1|TRBD2|TRBJ2-3|-
TGCGCCAGCAGCCCCACTAGCGGGAGGGGTACAGATACGCAGTATTTT
CASSPTSGRGTDTQYF
>TRBV5-8|TRBD2|TRBJ2-1|once
TGTGCCAGCAGCTCTAGCGGAGCAAGCTCCTACAATGAGCAGTTCTTC
CASSSSGASSYNEQFF
>TRBV25-1|-|TRBJ1-1|-
TGTGCCAGCAGGGGTCCAGAGAGGGCCCGGAACACTGAAGCTTTCTTT
CASRGPERARNTEAFF
>TRBV13|-|TRBJ2-6|few
TGTGCCAGCAGCTTAGATGGGGCAGGGGTCCTGGCTGGGGCCAACGTCCTGACTTTC
CASSLDGAGVLAGANVLTF
>TRBV5-6|TRBD1|TRBJ2-1|-
TGTGCCAGCAGCTTTGGACAGGGGGGGAAACAGTTCTTC
CASSFGQGGKQFF
>TRBV19|-|TRBJ1-4|-
TGTGCCAGTAGTACCGGGACTTCAACTAATGAAAAACTGTTTTTT
CASSTGTSTNEKLFF
>TRBV7-2|TRBD2|TRBJ2-7|-
TGTGCCAGCAGCCTGACTAGCGGCAGCTCCTACGAGCAGTACTTC
CASSLTSGSSYEQYF
>TRBV7-9|-|TRBJ2-1|-
TGTGCCAGCAGACCAGGGGCCGGAAATGAGCAGTTCTTC
CASRPGAGNEQFF
>TRBV5-5|-|TRBJ2-7|-
TGTGCCAGCAGCTTGTCTAGAGCGGACGAGCAGTACTTC
CASSLSRADEQYF
>TRBV11-3|-|TRBJ2-7|once
TGTGCCAGCAGCTTAGGAGCTAGCTCCTTGGGGGAGCAGTACTTC
CASSLGASSLGEQYF
>TRBV6-4|-|TRBJ1-5|-
TGTGCCAGCAGTGAGGGGGCCGGACAGAATCAGCCCCAGCATTTT
CASSEGAGQNQPQHF
>TRBV6-2/TRBV6-3|-|TRBJ2-1|-
TGTGCCAGCAGCCCGCTCAGGGACTCCTACAATGAGCAGTTCTTC
CASSPLRDSYNEQFF
>TRBV6-6|TRBD1|TRBJ1-2|once
TGTGCCAGCACCATGGACAGGCTTGATGGTGCTGGCTACACCTTC
CASTMDRLDGAGYTF
>TRBV5-1|TRBD1|TRBJ2-7|-
TGCGCCAGCAGCTCCCGACAGGGAGCCTACGAGCAGTACTTC
CASSSRQGAYEQYF
>TRBV29-1|TRBD1|TRBJ2-3|-
TGCAGCGTTGACCGGACAGGGATGGGAGATACGCAGTATTTT
CSVDRTGMGDTQYF
>TRBV7-9|TRBD2|TRBJ2-1|-
TGTGCCAGCAGCGCTGGACTAGCGGGACCCTCCTACAATGAGCAGTTCTTC
CASSAGLAGPSYNEQFF